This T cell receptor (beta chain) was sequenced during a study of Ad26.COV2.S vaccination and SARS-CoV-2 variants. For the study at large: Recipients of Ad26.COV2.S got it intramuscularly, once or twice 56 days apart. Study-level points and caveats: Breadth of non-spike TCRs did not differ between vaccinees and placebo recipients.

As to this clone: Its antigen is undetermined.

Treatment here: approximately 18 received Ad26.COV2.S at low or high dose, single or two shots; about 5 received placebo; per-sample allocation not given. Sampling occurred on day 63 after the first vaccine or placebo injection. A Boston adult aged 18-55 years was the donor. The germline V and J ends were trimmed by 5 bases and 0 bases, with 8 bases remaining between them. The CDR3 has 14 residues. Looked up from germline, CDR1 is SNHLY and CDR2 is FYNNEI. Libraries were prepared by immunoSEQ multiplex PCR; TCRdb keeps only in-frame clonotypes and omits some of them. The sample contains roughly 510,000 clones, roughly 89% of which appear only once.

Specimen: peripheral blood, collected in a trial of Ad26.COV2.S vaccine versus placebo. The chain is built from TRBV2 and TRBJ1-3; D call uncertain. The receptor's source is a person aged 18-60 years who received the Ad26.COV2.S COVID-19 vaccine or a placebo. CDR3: CASSIQPSGNTIYF. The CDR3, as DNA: TGTGCCAGCAGTATACAGCCCTCTGGAAACACCATATATTTT.